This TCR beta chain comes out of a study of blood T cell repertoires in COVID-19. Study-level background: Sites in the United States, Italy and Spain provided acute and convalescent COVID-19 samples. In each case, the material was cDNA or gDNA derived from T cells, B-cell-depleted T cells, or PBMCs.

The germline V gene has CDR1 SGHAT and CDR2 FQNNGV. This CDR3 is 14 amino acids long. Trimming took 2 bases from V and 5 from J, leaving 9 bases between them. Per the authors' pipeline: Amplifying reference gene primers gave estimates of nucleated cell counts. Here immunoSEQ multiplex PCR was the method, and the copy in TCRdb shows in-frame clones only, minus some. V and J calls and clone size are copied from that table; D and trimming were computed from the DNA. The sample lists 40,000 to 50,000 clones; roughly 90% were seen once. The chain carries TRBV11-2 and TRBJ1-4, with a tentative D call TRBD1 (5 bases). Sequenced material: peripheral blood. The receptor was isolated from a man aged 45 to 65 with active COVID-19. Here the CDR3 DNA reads TGTGCCAGCAGCTTATCCAGGGTCAATGAAAAACTGTTTTTT. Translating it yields CASSLSRVNEKLFF.